This T cell receptor (beta chain) was recorded in a study of a mutant IDH1 vaccine in newly diagnosed glioma. For the study at large: Vaccination followed radiotherapy alone by 4-6 weeks, or accompanied temozolomide cycles. Before enrollment, the patients had been treated with radiotherapy alone, temozolomide alone, or both together. Most of them had received both.

The time point is: week 35, safety follow-up. Each dose of the vaccine consisted of 300 ug of mutant IDH1 20-mer peptide, with topical imiquimod. Eight vaccinations reached patients in weeks 1, 3, 5, 7, 11, 15, 19 and 23. Each astrocytoma in the donors was new, WHO grade 3 or 4, IDH1-mutant and ATRX-lost. Here immunoSEQ multiplex PCR was the method, and the copy in TCRdb shows in-frame clones only, minus some. The sample lists tens of thousands of clones; approximately 88% were seen once. A word on this clone: Its antigen is not identified.

Germline assignment: CDR1 SGHTA and CDR2 FQGNSA. V lost 0 bases and J lost 4, with 9 bases in between. CDR3 size: 15 residues. The specimen comprised PBMCs, sampled from a glioma patient whose treatment included an IDH1 peptide vaccine. The TCR originated in a man in his late teens or twenties with glioma. V gene TRBV7-2 combines with J gene TRBJ1-4; D call uncertain. The CDR3 spells CASSLAGILNEKLFF. The CDR3 nucleotides read TGTGCCAGCAGCTTAGCCGGGATACTTAATGAAAAACTGTTTTTT.